Listed below are T cell receptor beta chains from one sample, sequenced in a study of vaccination effects on CD4 cells after COVID-19. No antigen has been identified for these receptors. Clones were sequenced by immunoSEQ multiplex PCR, and TCRdb holds only the in-frame ones, with some missing. The data contain nearly 45,000 clones, roughly 80% of them seen just once; the ten biggest clones take up roughly 27%. The sample here was CD4+ T cells from PBMCs cultured with a peptide pool, taken before COVID-19 vaccination. Every receptor here comes from a human donor who had a prior SARS-CoV-2 infection. Each CDR3 is given without its conserved first and last residue. Fields, in order: D gene, J gene, V gene, CDR3 protein. D genes are given only for firm matches.

D: TRBD1; J: TRBJ2-7; V: TRBV7-3; CDR3: ASSLNPGTGYEQY
D: TRBD2; J: TRBJ2-1; V: TRBV2; CDR3: ASSKDERGTRHNEQF
D: -; J: TRBJ2-3; V: TRBV7-3; CDR3: ASSSAPDYAQY
D: -; J: TRBJ1-1; V: TRBV24-1; CDR3: ATSDREYTEAF
D: -; J: TRBJ1-5; V: TRBV5-6; CDR3: ASSLSFREHRDQPQH
D: -; J: TRBJ1-3; V: TRBV11-2; CDR3: ASSLDRGGLGNTIY
D: -; J: TRBJ2-1; V: TRBV7-2; CDR3: ASSSQGQSYNEQF
D: TRBD1; J: TRBJ1-1; V: TRBV29-1; CDR3: SVDRGLDTEAF
D: TRBD2; J: TRBJ2-3; V: TRBV9; CDR3: ASSYLGGTTDTQY
D: -; J: TRBJ2-7; V: TRBV5-1; CDR3: ASSLFESRSYEQY
D: -; J: TRBJ2-7; V: TRBV6-6; CDR3: ASRAKGGPYEQY
D: TRBD2; J: TRBJ2-1; V: TRBV24-1; CDR3: ATSDNLAGAYNEQF
D: -; J: TRBJ2-7; V: TRBV2; CDR3: ASHRDSYEQY
D: -; J: TRBJ2-7; V: TRBV6-5; CDR3: ASSYPRSGSYEQY
D: -; J: TRBJ2-7; V: TRBV10-3; CDR3: AISPSVSSYEQY
D: TRBD1; J: TRBJ1-1; V: TRBV7-9; CDR3: ASSITGGTEAF
D: TRBD2; J: TRBJ2-5; V: TRBV7-2; CDR3: ASSPLSSGPQETQY
D: -; J: TRBJ2-6; V: TRBV5-1; CDR3: ASSPTSSGANVLT
D: -; J: TRBJ2-3; V: TRBV4-3; CDR3: ASSQSSRDTDTQY
D: TRBD2; J: TRBJ2-3; V: TRBV4-1; CDR3: ASSHPSGTNIATQY
D: TRBD1; J: TRBJ1-5; V: TRBV9; CDR3: ASSDGQGNQPQH
D: -; J: TRBJ2-7; V: TRBV11-3; CDR3: ASSLSGYEQY
D: -; J: TRBJ2-5; V: TRBV2; CDR3: ASSRTRSQETQY
D: -; J: TRBJ2-7; V: TRBV6-1; CDR3: ASSEAVAGSYEQY
D: -; J: TRBJ2-7; V: TRBV6-5; CDR3: ASMIEVAGYYEQY
D: -; J: TRBJ1-5; V: TRBV28; CDR3: ASSFFGVGNQPQH
D: TRBD1; J: TRBJ1-1; V: TRBV5-1; CDR3: ASSLEGRGQGGNTEAF
D: -; J: TRBJ2-2; V: TRBV18; CDR3: ASSPQVNTGELF
D: -; J: TRBJ1-6; V: TRBV7-9; CDR3: ASSIGGRRNSPLH
D: -; J: TRBJ2-7; V: TRBV6-4; CDR3: ASTESRGDEQY
D: TRBD1; J: TRBJ2-4; V: TRBV3-1/TRBV3-2; CDR3: ASSQGQGENIQY
D: -; J: TRBJ1-3; V: TRBV19; CDR3: ASCRGGSGNTIY
D: -; J: TRBJ2-6; V: TRBV7-9; CDR3: ASRATGANVLT
D: TRBD1; J: TRBJ1-6; V: TRBV5-8; CDR3: ASSFQGARNSPLH
D: TRBD1; J: TRBJ2-7; V: TRBV2; CDR3: ASSRTGVYEQY
D: TRBD2; J: TRBJ2-1; V: TRBV6-5; CDR3: AVGSSGRSEQF
D: TRBD1; J: TRBJ2-2; V: TRBV6-6; CDR3: ASTRTGSPNTGELF
D: TRBD2; J: TRBJ2-1; V: TRBV24-1; CDR3: ATSDPRAGDNEQF
D: -; J: TRBJ2-5; V: TRBV29-1; CDR3: SATDGGETQY
D: -; J: TRBJ2-2; V: TRBV11-3; CDR3: ASSYPPGEDTGELF